The 14 T cell receptor beta chains listed next were all sequenced from one sample in a study of shared clonotypes between healthy human individuals. Clones were sequenced by immunoSEQ multiplex PCR, and TCRdb holds only the in-frame ones, with some missing. The data hold roughly 2,500,000 clones, with 93% observed a single time. The sequenced material came from naive CD4+ T cells from PBMCs. Subset noted: CD45RA+ positively selected. Source of these receptors: a man aged 18 to 30 in good health. Some clones in this sample may be carry-over from other donors' samples.

The V and J genes are TRBV6-6 and TRBJ2-7; D remains ambiguous. The V and J ends lost 0 bases and 2 bases respectively, with 14 bases between them. The length of the CDR3 is 16 residues. The V gene's germline CDR1 is MNHNY and CDR2 SVGAGI (reference sequence). The CDR3 is CASSYSTSAQTYEQYF. The DNA of the CDR3 is TGTGCCAGCAGTTACTCGACAAGCGCTCAGACCTACGAGCAGTACTTC.

The chain employs TRBV5-4 and TRBJ1-1; the D is unclear. Trimming cost V 4 bases and J 3 bases, with 13 bases left between them. CDR1 and CDR2 (germline): SGHNT, YYREEE (reference sequence). This CDR3 comprises 14 residues. Here the CDR3 reads CASSPQASHTEAFF. CDR3 sequence (DNA): TGTGCCAGCAGCCCGCAGGCTTCTCACACTGAAGCTTTCTTT.

The rearrangement links TRBV6-5 to TRBJ2-7; 7 bases agree with TRBD2. Unmatched junction bases numbered 4, after V lost 5 bases and J lost 0 bases. The CDR3 sequence is 14 residues long. From germline, CDR1 is MNHEY and CDR2 SVGAGI. CDR3 sequence reads: CASSLLATSYEQYF. DNA of the CDR3: TGTGCCAGCAGTCTACTAGCGACCTCCTACGAGCAGTACTTC.

This clone was recorded once. The chain uses TRBV7-9 and TRBJ2-1; D is uncertain. This CDR3 contains 13 residues. V dropped 8 bases and J dropped 4 bases, with 12 bases sitting between them. The germline V gene has CDR1 SEHNR and CDR2 FQNEAQ (reference sequence). The CDR3 DNA follows: TGTGCCAGCGGAAGAGGCGGTTACAATGAGCAGTTCTTC. Translated: CASGRGGYNEQFF.

The CDR3 is CASSLSEPGELFF. For the CDR3, the DNA is TGTGCCAGCAGTTTATCGGAACCCGGGGAGCTGTTTTTT. V usage is TRBV28 and J usage is TRBJ2-2; D gene uncertain. The CDR3 spans 13 residues. V was shortened by 1 base and J by 6 bases, with 6 bases between the two germline ends. CDR1 is MDHEN and CDR2 is SYDVKM in the germline V gene.

The rearrangement joins TRBV6-1 to TRBJ2-7, with TRBD2 matching over 12 bases. The CDR3 is 15 residues long. From germline, CDR1 is MNHNS and CDR2 SASEGT. V trimming: 7 bases; J trimming: 6 bases; junction bases outside the gene matches: 10. CDR3 amino acids: CASTLTSGRGGEQYF. The CDR3, as DNA: TGTGCCAGCACGTTGACTAGCGGGAGAGGAGGCGAGCAGTACTTC.

This rearrangement joins TRBV7-9 to TRBJ2-7; 13 nucleotides align to TRBD2. This CDR3 comprises 15 residues. The J segment lost 6 bases and the V segment lost 10 bases, leaving 12 bases of the junction unmatched. Germline CDR1 SEHNR, CDR2 FQNEAQ (reference sequence). This chain's CDR3 is CATVPGTSGVSEQYF. In DNA, the CDR3 is TGTGCCACCGTCCCCGGGACTAGCGGGGTTTCCGAGCAGTACTTC.

With respect to this clone: Other DNA sequences of this sample code for an identical CDR3. The CDR3 sequence: CASSLSSGANVLTF. The CDR3, as DNA: TGTGCCAGCAGTCTGAGCTCTGGGGCCAACGTCCTGACTTTC. The V and J genes are TRBV28 and TRBJ2-6; D ambiguous. V lost 5 bases to trimming and J lost 0 bases, with 5 bases between them. This CDR3 contains 14 residues. Germline-derived CDR1 and CDR2 are MDHEN and SYDVKM. Full variable domain (outside the CDR3, taken from reference TRBV28 and TRBJ2-6): DVKVTQSSRYLVKRTGEKVFLECVQDMDHENMFWYRQDPGLGLRLIYFSYDVKMKEKGDIPEGYSVSREKKERFSLILESASTNQTSMYLCASSLSSGANVLTFGAGSRLTVL.

The rearrangement uses TRBV5-6 and TRBJ2-5, with 14 nucleotides matching TRBD2. Germline V gene sequence: CDR1 SGHDT, CDR2 YYEEEE. The CDR3 spans 18 residues. V was pared by 0 bases and J by 1 base, with 5 bases of the junction left unmatched. CDR3 DNA sequence: TGTGCCAGCAGCTTGGGACTAGCGGGAGGGCTCCTCCAAGAGACCCAGTACTTC. Translating it yields CASSLGLAGGLLQETQYF.

This rearrangement joins TRBV4-1 to TRBJ2-3, with TRBD1 identical over 7 bases. The V gene end was trimmed by 4 bases and the J gene end by 5 bases; junction bases not matched to a gene: 9. The CDR3 has 15 amino acids. Germline CDR1 MGHRA, CDR2 YSYEKL. The CDR3 DNA sequence: TGCGCCAGCAGCCCTCGTGACAGGGCGGTAGATACGCAGTATTTT. It encodes CASSPRDRAVDTQYF.

The chain joins TRBV5-5 to TRBJ2-2; D perhaps matches TRBD2 (5 bases). Germline lookup yields CDR1 SGHKS and CDR2 YYEKEE (reference sequence). V was trimmed by 6 bases and J by 11 bases, leaving 14 bases between them. The length of the CDR3 is 12 residues. CDR3 DNA: TGTGCCAGCACCCAAGCCGGGATAGAGCTGTTTTTT. This gives the protein CASTQAGIELFF.

Points on this clone: Other DNA sequences of this sample code for an identical CDR3. The J gene is TRBJ2-3, the V gene TRBV5-1; 7 bases map to TRBD2. This CDR3 is 14 amino acids long. Germline trimming cut 4 bases from V and 0 bases from J; bases unmatched to any gene: 2. Germline V gives CDR1 SGHRS, CDR2 YFSETQ. CDR3 in DNA: TGCGCCAGCAGCCCGGGAGGTAGCACAGATACGCAGTATTTT. It translates to CASSPGGSTDTQYF.

The chain is built from TRBV6-1 and TRBJ2-1, with TRBD1 matching 10 bases. The V gene end was trimmed by 6 bases and the J gene end by 9 bases; junction bases not matched to a gene: 8. CDR3 size: 14 residues. CDR1 and CDR2 (germline): MNHNS, SASEGT. The CDR3 bases are TGTGCCAGCAGGGCCGGACAGGGGGTTGTTGAGCAGTTCTTC. It specifies CASRAGQGVVEQFF.

The rearrangement links TRBV18 to TRBJ2-1, with TRBD2 as a possible D gene (5 bases). The V end lost 6 bases, the J end lost 5 bases, and 14 bases lay between the germline ends. Looked up from germline, CDR1 is KGHSH and CDR2 is LQKENI. This CDR3 region has 14 residues. The DNA for the CDR3 is TGTGCCAGCTCGCCGGTGGCGGGCGACAATGAGCAGTTCTTC. Residues: CASSPVAGDNEQFF.